What follows describes a single T cell receptor (beta chain). Its antigen is not known. V lost 3 bases to trimming and J lost 9 bases, with 18 bases between them. This CDR3 is 15 amino acids long. Germline V lookup: CDR1 LNHDA, CDR2 SQIVND (reference sequence). This entry is derived from a study of T cells in Graves' hyperthyroidism and ophthalmopathy. Study findings and constraints: Expanded thyroid clonotypes (above 0.001) were mostly also found in blood.

TCR beta CDR3 regions were amplified from RNA transcripts. First-round RT-PCR with HTBI primers amplified the TCR CDR3 region. TCRdb itself ran the multiplex PCR reads through MiXCR, one entry per CDR3 protein. The top ten clones hold about 8% of a sample with under 350,000 distinct CDR3 sequences, 13% of them seen once. The chain couples TRBV19 to TRBJ1-5, with D maybe TRBD1 (5 bases). The sequenced sample was blood. This TCR was recovered from a woman aged 25 to 39 with Graves' hyperthyroidism that later progressed to Graves' ophthalmopathy. CDR3 protein: CASSILGQGDRPQHF. The CDR3 coding sequence is TGTGCCAGTAGTATTCTGGGGCAGGGAGATCGGCCCCAGCATTTT.